This T cell receptor beta chain derives from a study of naive and memory T cell subsets. Study results and caveats: TCR counts from RNA may reflect activation-linked expression changes. From naive to CM, EM and EMRA, diversity decreased and Gini increased.

Germline V gives CDR1 MNHNS, CDR2 SASEGT. Between the trimmed V and J ends, which lost 4 bases and 2 bases, there was a span of 13 bases. The CDR3 has 15 residues. This clonotype was seen many times. The target antigen is unknown. The beta constant-region primer was an equimolar mix of two oligonucleotides covering TRBC1 and TRBC2. Each CDR3 protein is one row after TCRdb ran MiXCR on the UMI-ligation and nested PCR reads. In the table there are 70,000 to 95,000 distinct CDR3 sequences, around 7% of which are singletons. The sequence came from a human donor in good health. Sequencing was performed on central memory CD4+ T cells from blood. The chain joins TRBV6-1 to TRBJ2-3; no clear D. The CDR3 DNA sequence: TGTGCCAGCAGTGGGGGTAACGGGTACACAGATACGCAGTATTTT. Its protein is CASSGGNGYTDTQYF.